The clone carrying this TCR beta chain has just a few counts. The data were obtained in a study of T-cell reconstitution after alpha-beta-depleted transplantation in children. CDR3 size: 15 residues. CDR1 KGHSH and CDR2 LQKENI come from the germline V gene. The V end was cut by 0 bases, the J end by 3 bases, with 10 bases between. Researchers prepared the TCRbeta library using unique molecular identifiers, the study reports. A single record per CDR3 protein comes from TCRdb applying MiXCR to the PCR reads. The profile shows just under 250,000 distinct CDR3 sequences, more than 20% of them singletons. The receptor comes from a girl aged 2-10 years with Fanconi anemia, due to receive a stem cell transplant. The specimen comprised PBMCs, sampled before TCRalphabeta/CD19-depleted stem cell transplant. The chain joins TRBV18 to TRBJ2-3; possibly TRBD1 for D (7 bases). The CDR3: CASSPPPGGTDTQYF. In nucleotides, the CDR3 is TGTGCCAGCTCACCACCCCCAGGGGGGACAGATACGCAGTATTTT.